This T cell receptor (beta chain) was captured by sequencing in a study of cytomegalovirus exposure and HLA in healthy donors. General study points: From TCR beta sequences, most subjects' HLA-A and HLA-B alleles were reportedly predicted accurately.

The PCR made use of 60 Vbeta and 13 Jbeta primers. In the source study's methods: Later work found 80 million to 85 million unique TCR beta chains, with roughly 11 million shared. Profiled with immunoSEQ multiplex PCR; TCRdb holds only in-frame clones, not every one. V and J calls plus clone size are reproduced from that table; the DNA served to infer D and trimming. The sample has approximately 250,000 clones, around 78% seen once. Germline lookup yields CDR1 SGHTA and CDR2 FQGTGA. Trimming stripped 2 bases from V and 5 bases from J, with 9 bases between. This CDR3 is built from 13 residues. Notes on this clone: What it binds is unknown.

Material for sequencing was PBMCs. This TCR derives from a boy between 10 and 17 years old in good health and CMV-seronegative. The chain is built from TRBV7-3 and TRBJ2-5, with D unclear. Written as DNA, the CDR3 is TGTGCCAGCAGCTTATCAGGATTCGAGACCCAGTACTTC. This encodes CASSLSGFETQYF.